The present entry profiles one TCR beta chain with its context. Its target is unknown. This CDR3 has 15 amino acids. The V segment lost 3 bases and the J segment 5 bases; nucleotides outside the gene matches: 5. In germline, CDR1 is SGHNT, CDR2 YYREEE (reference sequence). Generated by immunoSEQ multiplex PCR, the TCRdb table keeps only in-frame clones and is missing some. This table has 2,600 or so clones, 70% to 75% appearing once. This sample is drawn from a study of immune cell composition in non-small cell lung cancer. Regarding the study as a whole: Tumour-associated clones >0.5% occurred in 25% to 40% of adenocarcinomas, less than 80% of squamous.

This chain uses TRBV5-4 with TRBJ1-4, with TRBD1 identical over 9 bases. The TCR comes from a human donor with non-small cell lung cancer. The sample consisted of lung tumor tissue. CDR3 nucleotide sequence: TGTGCCAGCAGCTATTCAGACAGGGGGAATGAAAAACTGTTTTTT. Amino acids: CASSYSDRGNEKLFF.